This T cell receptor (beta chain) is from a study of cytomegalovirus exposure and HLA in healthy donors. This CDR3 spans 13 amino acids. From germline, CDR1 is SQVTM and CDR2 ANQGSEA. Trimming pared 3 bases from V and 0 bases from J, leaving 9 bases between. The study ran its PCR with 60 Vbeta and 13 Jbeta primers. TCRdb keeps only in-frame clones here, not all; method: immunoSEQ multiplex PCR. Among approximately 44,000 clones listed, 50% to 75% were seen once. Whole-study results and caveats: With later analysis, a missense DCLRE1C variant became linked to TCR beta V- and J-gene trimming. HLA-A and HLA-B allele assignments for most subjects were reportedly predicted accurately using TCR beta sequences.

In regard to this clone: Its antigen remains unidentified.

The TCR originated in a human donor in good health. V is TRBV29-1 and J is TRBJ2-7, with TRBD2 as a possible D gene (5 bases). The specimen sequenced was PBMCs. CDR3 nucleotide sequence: TGCAGCGTTGAGTTAGGACTCTCCTACGAGCAGTACTTC. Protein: CSVELGLSYEQYF.